The 11 T cell receptor beta chains in this list originate from one sample, sequenced in a study of T-cell reconstitution after alpha-beta-depleted transplantation in children (TCRdb year 2016). The treatment or condition label on this specimen signifies: allogeneic hematopoietic cell transplantation with graft depleted of TCRalphabeta T cells and CD19 B cells. The protocol used for the library was PCR. The listed sequencing device is Illumina HiSeq 2500. Molecular barcoding was employed in the preparation of TCR libraries, with unique molecular identifiers being used to normalize TCRbeta repertoire quantification. Using fastp trimming at Q25 and MiXCR clonotype assembly, TCRdb reanalyzed the public sequencing data and kept in-frame beta chains. Rows are unified per CDR3 protein, each entry keeping the most common DNA and genes. The sample yields about 470,000 distinct CDR3 sequences; 43% were counted once. The ten largest clones take up roughly a quarter of the sample.

The sample in question was PBMCs, obtained before TCRalphabeta/CD19-depleted stem cell transplant. These receptors originate from a girl aged 2 to 10 with aplastic anemia, due to receive a stem cell transplant.

The V and J genes are TRBV20-1 and TRBJ2-7; the D gene is possibly TRBD2 (6 bases). This CDR3 spans 14 amino acids. V was pared by 2 bases and J by 5 bases, with 16 bases between. Germline loops: CDR1 DFQATT, CDR2 SNEGSKA (reference sequence). The CDR3: CSARSGGIGDEQYF. The CDR3 nucleotides are TGCAGTGCTAGATCAGGAGGGATCGGCGACGAGCAGTACTTC.

J is TRBJ2-3 and V is TRBV28, with 7 bases that match TRBD1. The CDR3 extends over 14 amino acids. Trimming took 5 bases from V and 0 from J; bases not matched to a gene: 2. Germline V gene sequence: CDR1 MDHEN, CDR2 SYDVKM. The CDR3 region has the DNA TGTGCCAGCAGTACAGGGGCAAGCACAGATACGCAGTATTTT. Encoded protein: CASSTGASTDTQYF.

The chain has TRBV7-9 and TRBJ2-5; D ambiguous. In germline, CDR1 is SEHNR, CDR2 FQNEAQ (reference sequence). CDR3 length: 13 residues. With 2 bases removed from V and 5 bases from J, the gap between germline ends came to 9 bases. The CDR3 reads CASSLHGRETQYF. The CDR3 bases are TGTGCCAGCAGCTTACACGGAAGGGAGACCCAGTACTTC.

This clonotype was seen ten or more times. V gene TRBV12-3 or TRBV12-4 combines with J gene TRBJ1-1; D gene ambiguous. Trimming pared 1 base from V and 1 base from J, leaving 10 bases between. The CDR3 sequence is 15 residues long. CDR3: CASSLVRGSNTEAFF. The CDR3 coding sequence is TGTGCCAGCAGTTTAGTGCGGGGTTCGAACACTGAAGCTTTCTTT.

The CDR3 DNA reads TGTGCCAGCAGTCTACTAGCGGGAGGGCTAGTAGCTTGGTCAGATACGCAGTATTTT. Its protein is CASSLLAGGLVAWSDTQYF. This chain joins TRBV28 and TRBJ2-3, with 13 bases that match TRBD2. Germline-derived CDR1 and CDR2 are MDHEN and SYDVKM. This CDR3 is built from 19 residues. Losses at the gene ends were 5 bases for V and 4 bases for J; bases not matched to a gene: 15.

This chain connects TRBV14 to TRBJ1-3; D is unclear. The CDR3 is 15 residues long. The V end lost 0 bases, the J end lost 4 bases, and 10 bases lay between the germline ends. Germline V gives CDR1 SGHDN, CDR2 FVKESK. The DNA for the CDR3 is TGTGCCAGCAGCCAAGAGTATGGGTACGGAAACACCATATATTTT. Its translation is CASSQEYGYGNTIYF.

V usage is TRBV20-1 and J usage is TRBJ1-1, with D possibly being TRBD1 (6 bases). The CDR3 is 16 residues long. V lost 0 bases, J lost 3 bases, and 17 bases lay in between. In germline, CDR1 is DFQATT, CDR2 SNEGSKA (reference sequence). As DNA, the CDR3 is TGCAGTGCTAGAGATTCCAGGGGCCCGGCGGACACTGAAGCTTTCTTT. Its protein product is CSARDSRGPADTEAFF.

This clonotype was seen a handful of times. The chain recombines TRBV19 with TRBJ2-3, with 8 bases aligning to TRBD2. CDR1 and CDR2 (germline): LNHDA, SQIVND (reference sequence). V lost 5 bases, J lost 3 bases, and 4 bases stayed unmatched. The CDR3 runs to 14 residues. For the CDR3, the DNA is TGTGCCAGTAGTGTCGGGGGGGAGACAGATACGCAGTATTTT. The encoded protein is CASSVGGETDTQYF.

This clonotype has only a few counts. J is TRBJ1-2 and V is TRBV29-1; D not certain. The germline CDR1 and CDR2 sequences are SQVTM and ANQGSEA. There are 17 residues in the CDR3. V lost 1 base and J lost 4, with 22 bases in between. The CDR3 nucleotides are TGCAGCGTTGAAGGTCATAGCGCGTCGAGGGCGGTCTATGGCTACACCTTC. This gives the protein CSVEGHSASRAVYGYTF.

This clonotype showed up many times. The chain carries TRBV5-1 and TRBJ1-2; no definite D call. Trimming removed 0 bases from V and 8 bases from J, with 17 bases in between. The germline V gene has CDR1 SGHRS and CDR2 YFSETQ. There are 15 residues in the CDR3. CDR3 DNA: TGCGCCAGCAGCTTGGCCGAGGGAGGTGCGAGGGGCTACACCTTC. Its protein is CASSLAEGGARGYTF.

This rearrangement joins TRBV4-2 to TRBJ2-5, with a tentative D call TRBD2 (6 bases). Germline lookup yields CDR1 LGHNA and CDR2 YNFKEQ. V was clipped by 1 base and J by 2 bases, with 14 bases between them. CDR3 size: 16 residues. The CDR3 loop is CASSQVPLATQETQYF. CDR3 sequence (DNA): TGTGCCAGCAGCCAAGTCCCCCTAGCGACACAAGAGACCCAGTACTTC.